The sample holds many counts of the clone carrying this T cell receptor beta chain. Antigen specificity is unknown. This sample was included in a study of T cells in Graves' hyperthyroidism and ophthalmopathy. The study's findings and limits: Through a model of 13 V-J features, ophthalmopathy was separated from stable hyperthyroidism.

V lost 6 bases and J 7 bases, leaving 24 bases between the germline ends. CDR3 size: 16 residues. Out of roughly 10 ml of fresh peripheral blood came the PBMCs. From RNA transcripts, TCR beta CDR3 regions were amplified. TCR CDR3 underwent first-round RT-PCR with the HTBI primer set. TCRdb processed the multiplex PCR reads anew with MiXCR; each CDR3 protein has one entry. The sample includes approximately 400,000 distinct CDR3 sequences, just under 15% seen only once; the top ten take over 25%. The chain combines TRBV12-3 or TRBV12-4 with TRBJ1-2, with D perhaps TRBD1 (5 bases). The receptor was isolated from a woman in her thirties with Graves' hyperthyroidism. The sample comprised blood. This CDR3 is CASRQPGTAASGGYTF. The CDR3 DNA reads as TGTGCCAGCAGACAGCCCGGGACGGCAGCGAGTGGTGGCTACACCTTC.